This T cell receptor beta chain was recorded in a study of blood T cells in healthy people across ages. With a J-beta primer mix and a sample-barcoded 5' primer, a second PCR ran roughly 7 to 11 cycles. TCRdb passed the 5' RACE reads through MiXCR, listing each CDR3 protein once. The sample has about 970,000 distinct CDR3 sequences; roughly 51% are singletons. Germline CDR1 and CDR2: MNHNS and SASEGT. This CDR3 has 14 amino acids. V was cut by 4 bases and J by 8 bases, with 14 bases left in between. The chain couples TRBV6-1 to TRBJ1-4, with no clear D. Sequenced material: blood. The sequence came from a woman in her fifties or sixties in good health. CDR3 DNA: TGTGCCAGCAGTGCGGCCGATCCGGGGGAAAAACTGTTTTTT. Translated: CASSAADPGEKLFF.